A single sample is the source of the 19 T cell receptor beta chains below, sequenced in a study of blood T cell repertoires in COVID-19 (dated by TCRdb to 2019 to 2021). Library construction relied on the immunoSEQ multiplex PCR assay. Drawn from immuneACCESS, this table holds only the in-frame rearrangements with V and J called that TCRdb kept. Clones are partly lost; checked studies trace under half to an unresolved V gene and leave the rest unexplained. This sample comprises 300,000 or so clones, approximately 90% of them detected only once. 3% to 4.5% of the sample rests with the top ten. The sequenced material came from peripheral blood. The receptor source for this set is a woman between 40 and 55 years old with acute or convalescent COVID-19.

J is TRBJ1-1 and V is TRBV14, with 8 bases lining up with TRBD1. Germline CDR1 and CDR2: SGHDN and FVKESK. The ends lost 4 bases at V and 6 bases at J; junction bases unmatched: 7. CDR3 length: 14 residues. The CDR3 DNA reads TGTGCCAGCAGCCGACGGACAGGGAGGCCTGAAGCTTTCTTT. Its protein product is CASSRRTGRPEAFF.

This chain links TRBV3-1 (or the pseudogene TRBV3-2) with TRBJ2-5, with D uncertain. V lost 4 bases, J lost 4 bases, and 13 bases lay in between. Germline assignment: CDR1 LGHDT and CDR2 YNNKEL (reference sequence). The CDR3 has 14 amino acids. CDR3 sequence reads: CASSPPWRRETQYF. The CDR3 DNA follows: TGTGCCAGCAGCCCCCCCTGGAGACGAGAGACCCAGTACTTC.

The chain carries TRBV12-3 or TRBV12-4 and TRBJ2-1; D not resolved. This CDR3 is 13 amino acids long. V was pared by 2 bases and J by 7 bases, with 9 bases between. CDR3 protein: CASSLSLVNEQFF. The CDR3 nucleotides are TGTGCCAGCAGTTTATCCCTCGTGAATGAGCAGTTCTTC.

This chain joins TRBV2 and TRBJ2-5; the D gene is possibly TRBD2 (6 bases). V was trimmed by 10 bases and J by 5 bases, leaving 23 bases between them. The CDR3 spans 15 residues. Germline V CDR1 and CDR2: SNHLY, FYNNEI. CDR3 bases: TGTGCCACCACCCCGGCTACTAGCACCCCGGAGACCCAGTACTTC. This encodes CATTPATSTPETQYF.

The V call is TRBV7-9, the J call TRBJ2-1; 7 bases align to TRBD2. The CDR3 is 12 residues long. The trim removed 5 bases at V and 9 bases at J, leaving 4 bases unmatched. Germline lookup yields CDR1 SEHNR and CDR2 FQNEAQ (reference sequence). CDR3 bases: TGTGCCAGCAGCCGGACTAGTATTGAGCAGTTCTTC. Translation gives CASSRTSIEQFF.

The genes are TRBV12-3 or TRBV12-4 and TRBJ1-3, with a tentative D call TRBD1 (6 bases). The CDR3 contains 13 residues. V was clipped by 8 bases and J by 3 bases, with 11 bases between them. The CDR3 coding sequence is TGTGCCAGCGCAAACAGGGTTGGAAACACCATATATTTT. It yields the protein CASANRVGNTIYF.

In DNA form, the CDR3 reads TGCAGCGTTGAGAGGGCCTTGAACACTGAAGCTTTCTTT. Protein sequence: CSVERALNTEAFF. The V gene is TRBV29-1, the J gene TRBJ1-1; no firm D call. CDR1 is SQVTM and CDR2 is ANQGSEA in the germline V gene. The CDR3 sequence is 13 residues long. V was trimmed by 3 bases and J by 0 bases, leaving 8 bases between them.

The chain is built from TRBV3-1 (or the pseudogene TRBV3-2) and TRBJ1-1; 9 nucleotides agree with TRBD1. With 3 bases clipped from V and 6 bases from J, the junction kept 5 bases outside the gene matches. The germline CDR1 and CDR2 sequences are LGHDT and YNNKEL (reference sequence). The CDR3 is 14 amino acids. The DNA of the CDR3 is TGTGCCAGCAGCCACCTACAGGGGGCGGCTGAAGCTTTCTTT. Translated: CASSHLQGAAEAFF.

This chain uses TRBV5-5 with TRBJ1-1; 10 bases match TRBD1. In germline, CDR1 is SGHKS, CDR2 YYEKEE (reference sequence). J was trimmed by 4 bases and V by 4 bases; bases with no gene match: 7. The CDR3 has 15 residues. For the CDR3, the DNA is TGTGCCAGCAGCCTGCACTGGACAGGGGGCACTGAAGCTTTCTTT. Its protein product is CASSLHWTGGTEAFF.

The rearrangement links TRBV5-8 to TRBJ1-5; D is unresolved. The CDR3 is 13 amino acids. Trimming removed 7 bases from V and 4 bases from J, with 12 bases in between. Germline assignment: CDR1 SGHTS and CDR2 YDEGEE. The CDR3 nucleotides read TGTGCCAGCTACACTCTCGGGAATCAGCCCCAGCATTTT. Its protein is CASYTLGNQPQHF. Looking up the rest from reference TRBV5-8 and TRBJ1-5 gives the full variable domain: EAGVTQSPTHLIKTRGQQATLRCSPISGHTSVYWYQQALGLGLQFLLWYDEGEERNRGNFPPRFSGRQFPNYSSELNVNALELEDSALYLCASYTLGNQPQHFGDGTRLSIL.

V is TRBV19 and J is TRBJ1-5; D perhaps matches TRBD1 (6 bases). Germline CDR1 and CDR2: LNHDA and SQIVND (reference sequence). V lost 5 bases to trimming and J lost 6 bases, with 17 bases between them. The CDR3 is 15 amino acids. The CDR3 nucleotides read TGTGCCAGTAGTCCAGCGATTGGGGGCGGTCAGCCCCAGCATTTT. It yields the protein CASSPAIGGGQPQHF.

V gene TRBV7-9 combines with J gene TRBJ1-2; D unclear. The CDR3 contains 15 residues. V lost 5 bases and J 4 bases, leaving 17 bases between the germline ends. Germline-derived CDR1 and CDR2 are SEHNR and FQNEAQ (reference sequence). CDR3 in DNA: TGTGCCAGCAGCCCGCCCGGGTCCCCCAGCTATGGCTACACCTTC. This encodes CASSPPGSPSYGYTF.

The chain employs TRBV28 and TRBJ2-1; 12 bases fit TRBD2. Germline-derived CDR1 and CDR2 are MDHEN and SYDVKM. J was trimmed by 8 bases and V by 6 bases; bases with no gene match: 23. The CDR3 totals 20 residues. The CDR3 region has the DNA TGTGCCAGCAGAACGACTAGCGGGGGAGCTATAGACAAGGCGGGTTATGAGCAGTTCTTC. Amino acids: CASRTTSGGAIDKAGYEQFF.

This clone was counted only a few times. This chain connects TRBV9 to TRBJ1-1; 9 bases match TRBD1. CDR3 size: 15 residues. The germline gives CDR1 SGDLS, CDR2 YYNGEE. The V gene end was trimmed by 6 bases and the J gene end by 0 bases; junction bases not matched to a gene: 6. The CDR3 DNA sequence: TGTGCCAGCACCGGGACAGGGATCATGAACACTGAAGCTTTCTTT. It specifies CASTGTGIMNTEAFF.

J is TRBJ1-6 and V is TRBV5-1; TRBD1 matches at 7 bases. The V and J ends lost 1 base and 8 bases, in that order; junction bases with no gene match: 3. Germline assignment: CDR1 SGHRS and CDR2 YFSETQ. The CDR3 covers 14 residues. CDR3 amino acids: CASSLITGDSPLHF. CDR3 nucleotides: TGCGCCAGCAGCTTGATCACAGGGGATTCACCCCTCCACTTT. The variable domain in full, with the rest retrieved from reference TRBV5-1 and TRBJ1-6, is KAGVTQTPRYLIKTRGQQVTLSCSPISGHRSVSWYQQTPGQGLQFLFEYFSETQRNKGNFPGRFSGRQFSNSRSEMNVSTLELGDSALYLCASSLITGDSPLHFGNGTRLTVT.

This chain connects TRBV6-1 to TRBJ1-1; TRBD1 is a possible D gene (6 bases). The length of the CDR3 is 18 residues. Germline V gene data show CDR1 as MNHNS and CDR2 as SASEGT. With 1 base removed from V and 2 bases from J, the gap between germline ends came to 20 bases. The CDR3 nucleotides are TGTGCCAGCAGTGAAGTCGGAGGAGGACAGACATACAACACTGAAGCTTTCTTT. It specifies CASSEVGGGQTYNTEAFF.

This chain uses TRBV11-3 with TRBJ2-2; D remains ambiguous. Between the trimmed V and J ends, which lost 5 bases and 1 base, there was a span of 8 bases. Germline values: CDR1 SGHNT, CDR2 YENEEA. The CDR3 covers 14 residues. The CDR3 DNA sequence: TGTGCCAGCAGCCCGACTCGGAACACCGGGGAGCTGTTTTTT. Encoded protein: CASSPTRNTGELFF.

V gene TRBV10-3 combines with J gene TRBJ1-2; 10 bases fit TRBD1. Germline assignment: CDR1 ENHRY and CDR2 SYGVKD. The CDR3 length is 20 residues. V was clipped by 3 bases and J by 4 bases; unmatched bases: 20. The CDR3 spells CAISDPGMVLDRGSSYGYTF. The CDR3 region has the DNA TGTGCCATCAGTGATCCGGGTATGGTGCTGGACAGGGGGTCAAGCTATGGCTACACCTTC.

The chain links TRBV19 to TRBJ1-1; TRBD1 agrees at 8 bases. V lost 1 base to trimming and J lost 4 bases; unmatched junction nucleotides: 2. Germline V lookup: CDR1 LNHDA, CDR2 SQIVND (reference sequence). CDR3 length: 14 residues. CDR3 protein: CASSIGTGITEAFF. CDR3 DNA: TGTGCCAGTAGTATAGGGACAGGGATCACTGAAGCTTTCTTT.